These 9 T cell receptor beta chains originate from one sample sequenced in a study of identical twins. TCRdb ran MiXCR on the 5' RACE reads and lists one entry per CDR3 protein. This sample carries 230,000 or so distinct CDR3 sequences, approximately 8.3% of them seen once, and the ten largest clones take about 3%. These same records also appear under a second study, on yellow fever vaccine responses in identical twins.

Material: CD8+ T cells sorted from blood. The receptors originated from a woman younger than 30 in good health.

The genes are TRBV7-9 and TRBJ2-7, with D hard to call. V lost 5 bases to trimming and J lost 6 bases, with 11 bases between them. There are 12 residues in the CDR3. The germline V gene encodes CDR1 SEHNR and CDR2 FQNEAQ (reference sequence). The CDR3 protein is CASSPDAIEQYF. Here the CDR3 DNA reads TGTGCCAGCAGCCCCGATGCCATCGAGCAGTACTTC.

This clonotype turned up a few times. The genes are TRBV6-5 and TRBJ2-2, with D perhaps assigned TRBD1 or TRBD2 (5 bases each). Trimming removed 2 bases from V and 4 bases from J, with 11 bases in between. CDR3 length: 15 amino acids. The V gene's germline CDR1 is MNHEY and CDR2 SVGAGI. The CDR3 nucleotides read TGTGCCAGCAGTTACGTGGGGGTTGGCACCGGGGAGCTGTTTTTT. It specifies CASSYVGVGTGELFF.

Only a few counts were recorded for this clonotype. The rearrangement links TRBV7-8 to TRBJ2-7; TRBD2 is a possible D gene (6 bases). The CDR3 loop spans 16 amino acids. Per the germline V gene, CDR1 is SGHVS and CDR2 is FQNEAQ. The V end lost 4 bases, the J end lost 2 bases, and 18 bases lay between the germline ends. The CDR3 coding sequence is TGTGCCAGCAGCTCAGGCGGGGAGAAGGTCCCCTACGAGCAGTACTTC. It yields the protein CASSSGGEKVPYEQYF.

The chain is built from TRBV13 and TRBJ1-1; no firm D call. Germline lookup yields CDR1 PRHDT and CDR2 FYEKMQ (reference sequence). The CDR3 has 12 residues. V was trimmed by 7 bases and J by 2 bases, leaving 8 bases between them. Written as DNA, the CDR3 is TGTGCCAGCAATGGGATCAACACTGAAGCTTTCTTT. It yields the protein CASNGINTEAFF.

This clonotype was counted between two and nine times. This chain joins TRBV6-5 and TRBJ2-5; TRBD2 might be the D (6 bases). Germline CDR1 MNHEY, CDR2 SVGAGI. The CDR3 is 17 residues long. V dropped 0 bases and J dropped 5 bases, with 19 bases sitting between them. The CDR3 sequence is CASSYSGGWEDGETQYF. CDR3 nucleotide sequence: TGTGCCAGCAGTTACTCTGGTGGGTGGGAGGACGGGGAGACCCAGTACTTC.

In this sample, this clonotype turned up many times. This chain links TRBV7-2 with TRBJ2-1; D ambiguous. CDR1 is SGHTA, CDR2 FQGNSA, per germline. CDR3 size: 12 residues. Trimming cost V 5 bases and J 12 bases, with 14 bases left between them. The CDR3 bases are TGTGCCAGCAGCCCCGTCTCGTGGATGCAGTTCTTC. Amino acid sequence: CASSPVSWMQFF.

This clonotype was recorded many times. The chain carries TRBV9 and TRBJ1-6; the match to TRBD1 covers 7 bases. This CDR3 has 13 amino acids. Germline V lookup: CDR1 SGDLS, CDR2 YYNGEE. Unmatched junction bases numbered 2, after V lost 3 bases and J lost 8 bases. CDR3 residues: CASSATGYSPLHF. Here the CDR3 DNA reads TGTGCCAGCAGCGCGACAGGGTATTCACCCCTCCACTTT.

This sequence joins TRBV7-6 and TRBJ2-3; no reliable D call. The CDR3 is made up of 15 amino acids. The germline gives CDR1 SGHVS, CDR2 FNYEAQ. V was cut by 5 bases and J by 4 bases, with 16 bases left in between. The CDR3 protein is CASSRREPAPDTQYF. The DNA for the CDR3 is TGTGCCAGCAGCCGACGTGAGCCGGCTCCAGATACGCAGTATTTT.

This clonotype came up many times. V gene TRBV5-1 combines with J gene TRBJ2-7; a weak D match, TRBD1 (5 bases). The V end lost 3 bases, the J end lost 3 bases, and 10 bases lay between the germline ends. This CDR3 is 13 amino acids long. The germline V gene encodes CDR1 SGHRS and CDR2 YFSETQ. CDR3 DNA: TGCGCCAGCAGCTGGAACAGGAACTACGAGCAGTACTTC. Its protein product is CASSWNRNYEQYF.